This passage covers 12 T cell receptor beta chains from one sample sequenced in a study of cytomegalovirus exposure and HLA in healthy donors. It was with 60 Vbeta and 13 Jbeta primers that the PCR ran. Repertoires were generated with immunoSEQ multiplex PCR, while TCRdb's copy carries only in-frame clones and drops some. The sample holds a few hundred thousand clones, more than 60% seen once. Material: PBMCs. The source is a man aged 40-50 years in good health and CMV-seronegative.

The genes are TRBV15 and TRBJ1-2, with unresolved D. CDR3 length equals 14 residues. Trimming shortened V by 0 bases and J by 6 bases, and 11 bases separated the two germline ends. The germline V gene has CDR1 LNHNV and CDR2 YYDKDF (reference sequence). The CDR3 region has the DNA TGTGCCACCAGCAGAGACCTCTCCTACGATGGCTACACCTTC. Residues: CATSRDLSYDGYTF.

The CDR3 nucleotides read TGCAGCGTTGAATCCCAGGGGGCTACCGCCCGCGATGAGCAGTTCTTC. Translation gives CSVESQGATARDEQFF. This chain uses TRBV29-1 with TRBJ2-1; 8 nucleotides match TRBD1. Per the germline V gene, CDR1 is SQVTM and CDR2 is ANQGSEA. Unmatched junction bases numbered 14, after V lost 2 bases and J lost 8 bases. This CDR3 spans 16 amino acids.

The V call is TRBV29-1, the J call TRBJ2-3, with TRBD2 matching over 10 bases. The CDR3 has 14 amino acids. The ends lost 3 bases at V and 6 bases at J; junction bases unmatched: 6. Germline CDR1 reads SQVTM; CDR2 reads ANQGSEA. The CDR3, as DNA: TGCAGCGTTGATTTAGCGGGGGGATGGGATACGCAGTATTTT. Its protein is CSVDLAGGWDTQYF.

The J gene is TRBJ2-1, the V gene TRBV11-3, with 10 bases matching TRBD2. Germline V gene lookup returns CDR1 SGHNT and CDR2 YENEEA. The CDR3 contains 14 residues. J was trimmed by 8 bases and V by 1 base; bases with no gene match: 2. CDR3 nucleotide sequence: TGTGCCAGCAGCTTAGCCGGGACTAGCGATGAGCAGTTCTTC. Protein product: CASSLAGTSDEQFF.

V and J are TRBV4-3 and TRBJ1-3; D gene unclear. Trimming pared 4 bases from V and 0 bases from J, leaving 10 bases between. Per germline, CDR1 LGHNA and CDR2 YSLEER. The CDR3 is 15 residues long. CDR3: CASSRERSSGNTIYF. In DNA, the CDR3 is TGCGCCAGCAGCCGAGAACGGAGCTCTGGAAACACCATATATTTT.

J is TRBJ1-1 and V is TRBV13; D is perhaps TRBD1 (6 bases). Germline V gene lookup returns CDR1 PRHDT and CDR2 FYEKMQ (reference sequence). V was pared by 5 bases and J by 4 bases, with 11 bases between. The CDR3 is 13 residues long. CDR3 residues: CASSLQGSTEAFF. The CDR3 DNA sequence: TGTGCCAGCAGCCTACAGGGCTCCACTGAAGCTTTCTTT.

The chain combines TRBV20-1 with TRBJ1-1, with unresolved D. The CDR3 sequence is 11 residues long. Per germline, CDR1 DFQATT and CDR2 SNEGSKA (reference sequence). CDR3 amino acids: CRTDKNTEAFF. CDR3 nucleotides: TGCAGGACCGACAAGAACACTGAAGCTTTCTTT.

V usage is TRBV7-2 and J usage is TRBJ1-1; no reliable D call. The CDR3 runs to 13 residues. The germline CDR1 and CDR2 sequences are SGHTA and FQGNSA. The germline V and J ends were trimmed by 4 bases and 1 base, with 7 bases remaining between them. This chain's CDR3 is CASSSRQNTEAFF. Written as DNA, the CDR3 is TGTGCCAGCAGCTCTCGACAGAACACTGAAGCTTTCTTT.

This chain connects TRBV7-2 to TRBJ1-2; TRBD1 matches 7 bases. Germline lookup yields CDR1 SGHTA and CDR2 FQGNSA. There are 14 residues in the CDR3. Trimming cost V 4 bases and J 0 bases; bases outside gene matches: 2. The CDR3, as DNA: TGTGCCAGCAGCTATGACAGGGCTAACTATGGCTACACCTTC. Translated, it gives CASSYDRANYGYTF.

V usage is TRBV2 and J usage is TRBJ2-2, with 7 nucleotides matching TRBD2. With V trimmed by 4 bases and J by 8 bases, 7 bases remained unmatched. Germline values: CDR1 SNHLY, CDR2 FYNNEI. The CDR3 spans 14 residues. The CDR3 sequence: CASSAMGGRGELFF. The CDR3 region has the DNA TGTGCCAGCAGTGCTATGGGCGGGAGAGGGGAGCTGTTTTTT.

This clone was counted a few times. This sequence joins TRBV5-1 and TRBJ1-2, with unresolved D. The CDR3 extends over 14 amino acids. CDR1 is SGHRS and CDR2 is YFSETQ in the germline V gene. V was clipped by 0 bases and J by 0 bases, with 6 bases between them. Written as DNA, the CDR3 is TGCGCCAGCAGCTTGGACAGAGCTAACTATGGCTACACCTTC. Protein: CASSLDRANYGYTF.

J is TRBJ2-1 and V is TRBV19; TRBD2 matches at 8 bases. The length of the CDR3 is 13 residues. Germline CDR1 and CDR2: LNHDA and SQIVND (reference sequence). After removal of 10 bases from V and 0 bases from J, the junction contained 2 bases not matched to a gene. The CDR3 here is CATAGGSYNEQFF. The CDR3 nucleotides are TGTGCCACGGCGGGGGGCTCCTACAATGAGCAGTTCTTC. Full variable domain (outside the CDR3, taken from reference TRBV19 and TRBJ2-1): DGGITQSPKYLFRKEGQNVTLSCEQNLNHDAMYWYRQDPGQGLRLIYYSQIVNDFQKGDIAEGYSVSREKKESFPLTVTSAQKNPTAFYLCATAGGSYNEQFFGPGTRLTVL.